The 10 T cell receptor beta chains below come from one sample, sequenced in a study of blood T cell repertoires in COVID-19. TCRdb's copy holds only in-frame clones and misses some; the assay was immunoSEQ multiplex PCR. In the table there are 75,000 to 100,000 clones, about 83% of which are singletons. The sample was peripheral blood. Receptors were obtained from a man in his sixties with acute or convalescent COVID-19.

The chain combines TRBV14 with TRBJ1-1, with TRBD1 as a possible D gene (5 bases). The V end was cut by 1 base, the J end by 8 bases, with 11 bases between. The CDR3 contains 13 residues. The germline gives CDR1 SGHDN, CDR2 FVKESK. CDR3 sequence reads: CASSQGQGLEAFF. The CDR3 nucleotides read TGTGCCAGCAGCCAAGGTCAGGGCTTAGAAGCTTTCTTT.

This chain links TRBV6-5 with TRBJ1-2; D may be TRBD1 (6 bases). The V gene's germline CDR1 is MNHEY and CDR2 SVGAGI. CDR3 length: 12 amino acids. V shed 7 bases and J shed 5 bases, with 11 bases lying between them. The CDR3 DNA follows: TGTGCCAGCACCCAGGGGTATTATGGCTACACCTTC. Its translation: CASTQGYYGYTF.

This CDR3 is CASSSLGQGASGANVLTF. The CDR3 nucleotides read TGTGCCAGCAGCTCTTTGGGACAGGGGGCGTCTGGGGCCAACGTCCTGACTTTC. This sequence joins TRBV27 and TRBJ2-6; 12 nucleotides agree with TRBD1. The V segment lost 6 bases and the J segment 1 base; nucleotides outside the gene matches: 7. This CDR3 comprises 18 residues. CDR1 is MNHEY, CDR2 SMNVEV, per germline (reference sequence).

This clone was detected once. The chain couples TRBV5-6 to TRBJ2-4; D might be TRBD2 (5 bases). Germline V gene sequence: CDR1 SGHDT, CDR2 YYEEEE. CDR3 length: 15 amino acids. V shed 4 bases and J shed 2 bases, with 13 bases lying between them. CDR3 sequence: CASSGRPGSKNIQYF. In DNA, the CDR3 is TGTGCCAGCAGCGGCCGACCGGGGTCCAAAAACATTCAGTACTTC. The full variable domain, its missing parts supplied by reference TRBV5-6 and TRBJ2-4, is DAGVTQSPTHLIKTRGQQVTLRCSPKSGHDTVSWYQQALGQGPQFIFQYYEEEERQRGNFPDRFSGHQFPNYSSELNVNALLLGDSALYLCASSGRPGSKNIQYFGAGTRLSVL.

This clone was observed a handful of times. This sequence joins TRBV6-5 and TRBJ2-7, with 9 nucleotides matching TRBD1. V was pared by 6 bases and J by 7 bases, with 10 bases of the junction left unmatched. CDR1 MNHEY and CDR2 SVGAGI come from the germline V gene. This CDR3 is 14 amino acids long. CDR3 bases: TGTGCCAGCAGCCCGGACAGGGGTCTCGTTGAGCAGTACTTC. It is translated as CASSPDRGLVEQYF.

The V gene is TRBV27, the J gene TRBJ1-6, with 9 bases lining up with TRBD1. Germline CDR1 MNHEY, CDR2 SMNVEV (reference sequence). The V segment lost 6 bases and the J segment 7 bases; nucleotides outside the gene matches: 10. This CDR3 comprises 16 residues. The CDR3 sequence: CASRYTGQGRNSPLHF. The CDR3 region has the DNA TGTGCCAGCAGGTACACAGGACAGGGGAGAAATTCACCCCTCCACTTT.

As DNA, the CDR3 is TGTGCCAGCAGCCAAGGAGGCACCCACCGGGACAGTCTAAAAGCTTTCTTT. It specifies CASSQGGTHRDSLKAFF. This rearrangement joins TRBV3-1 (or the pseudogene TRBV3-2) to TRBJ1-1; 7 nucleotides agree with TRBD1. The V gene's germline CDR1 is LGHDT and CDR2 YNNKEL (reference sequence). V lost 1 base, J lost 9 bases, and 17 bases stayed unmatched. The CDR3 has 17 residues.

This sequence joins TRBV3-1 (or the pseudogene TRBV3-2) and TRBJ2-1, with D perhaps TRBD1 (6 bases). Trimming pared 6 bases from V and 6 bases from J, leaving 15 bases between. Germline-derived CDR1 and CDR2 are LGHDT and YNNKEL (reference sequence). CDR3 length: 14 residues. In nucleotides, the CDR3 is TGTGCCAGCAGTCAACTCCAACAGGGCAATGAGCAGTTCTTC. It encodes CASSQLQQGNEQFF.

This clone was picked up one time. This sample also contains other DNA sequences that code for the same CDR3. V gene TRBV6-2 or TRBV6-3 combines with J gene TRBJ1-1; 8 bases are shared with TRBD1. In germline, CDR1 is MNHEY, CDR2 SVGEGT. This CDR3 is built from 14 residues. V shed 4 bases, J shed 1 base, and the junction held 2 bases outside the gene matches. The CDR3 bases are TGTGCCAGCAGTTTAGACAGGGGGAACACTGAAGCTTTCTTT. Its translation is CASSLDRGNTEAFF.

The rearrangement uses TRBV7-2 and TRBJ2-7; TRBD2 is a possible D gene (7 bases). Trimming took off 5 bases at V and 7 bases at J, with 12 bases between the two ends. Germline V CDR1 and CDR2: SGHTA, FQGNSA. This CDR3 spans 12 amino acids. The CDR3, as DNA: TGTGCCAGCAGCGGGGGGGCGGGAGAGCAGTACTTC. The encoded protein is CASSGGAGEQYF.